The 23 T cell receptor beta chains in this list originate from one sample, sequenced in a study of metastatic and nonmetastatic thyroid tumors. Before thyroid surgery, none of the patients had received any treatment. TCRdb reprocessed the PCR reads via MiXCR. The sample has about 40,000 clones; approximately 16% are singletons. The sample was tumor tissue. These receptors were collected from a female donor with papillary thyroid cancer or a benign thyroid nodule (not recorded which). Some clones in this sample may be carry-over from other donors' samples.

This chain uses TRBV5-8 with TRBJ2-1, with 7 bases fitting TRBD2. V lost 3 bases, J lost 8 bases, and 5 bases stayed unmatched. Germline loops: CDR1 SGHTS, CDR2 YDEGEE. CDR3 length: 13 amino acids. The CDR3 loop reads CASSWGLLDEQFF. The CDR3 bases are TGTGCCAGCAGCTGGGGACTACTCGATGAGCAGTTCTTC.

This clone is a singleton in its sample. Just one base apart from a much larger clone, this may be a read error. This CDR3 is also generated by other DNA sequences in the sample. The CDR3 DNA follows: TGTGCCAGCAGCCCCTCAGGCGGTAGGCGTACCGGGGAGCTGTTTTTT. Residues: CASSPSGGRRTGELFF. The rearrangement joins TRBV3-1 to TRBJ2-2; no clear D gene. This CDR3 has 16 amino acids. With 4 bases removed from V and 5 bases from J, the gap between germline ends came to 17 bases. Germline V lookup: CDR1 LGHDT, CDR2 YNNKEL (reference sequence).

This clone was recorded at least ten times. The chain carries TRBV5-1 and TRBJ2-3, with a tentative D call TRBD1 (6 bases). The V gene's germline CDR1 is SGHRS and CDR2 YFSETQ. The V gene lost 2 bases and the J gene lost 6 bases, with 13 bases spanning the gap. CDR3 length equals 14 residues. The CDR3: CASSLWDTRDTQYF. CDR3 sequence (DNA): TGCGCCAGCAGCTTATGGGACACCAGGGATACGCAGTATTTT. The variable domain in full, with the rest retrieved from reference TRBV5-1 and TRBJ2-3, is KAGVTQTPRYLIKTRGQQVTLSCSPISGHRSVSWYQQTPGQGLQFLFEYFSETQRNKGNFPGRFSGRQFSNSRSEMNVSTLELGDSALYLCASSLWDTRDTQYFGPGTRLTVL.

This clone is judged medium-sized. J is TRBJ1-2 and V is TRBV9; D call uncertain. The CDR3 extends over 15 amino acids. V lost 0 bases to trimming and J lost 5 bases, with 14 bases between them. CDR1 is SGDLS, CDR2 YYNGEE, per germline. CDR3 DNA sequence: TGTGCCAGCAGCGTAGACAATCATGGGCGATATGGCTACACCTTC. Protein: CASSVDNHGRYGYTF.

This clone was detected a few times. Since a much larger clone is just one base distant, this may be a read error. The chain recombines TRBV2 with TRBJ2-3; D might be TRBD1 (6 bases). CDR1 and CDR2 (germline): SNHLY, FYNNEI. V was cut by 4 bases and J by 4 bases, with 9 bases left in between. This CDR3 contains 13 residues. CDR3 region: CASSGDMADTQYF. CDR3 DNA: TGTGCCAGCAGTGGGGACATGGCAGATACGCAGTATTTT.

The chain links TRBV30 to TRBJ2-2; D perhaps matches TRBD1 (5 bases). Germline CDR1 GTSNPN, CDR2 SVGIG (reference sequence). CDR3 length: 14 amino acids. The germline V and J ends were trimmed by 3 bases and 3 bases, with 11 bases remaining between them. This CDR3 is CAWSWEGDTGELFF. The DNA for the CDR3 is TGTGCCTGGAGCTGGGAAGGGGACACCGGGGAGCTGTTTTTT.

The sample holds many counts of this clone. The V gene is TRBV6-2 or TRBV6-3, the J gene TRBJ1-2; D might be TRBD1 (5 bases). V gave up 5 bases and J gave up 5 bases, with 6 bases separating them. Germline CDR1 MNHEY, CDR2 SVGEGT. The CDR3 has 11 amino acids. The CDR3: CASSPGYGYTF. The CDR3 nucleotides read TGTGCCAGCAGTCCAGGGTATGGCTACACCTTC.

This clone was detected many times. This chain joins TRBV2 and TRBJ2-1; D is unresolved. Germline loops: CDR1 SNHLY, CDR2 FYNNEI. The CDR3 spans 12 residues. The V gene lost 4 bases and the J gene lost 8 bases, with 9 bases spanning the gap. The CDR3 nucleotides are TGTGCCAGCAGTGGAGGTTCAGATGAGCAGTTCTTC. Residues: CASSGGSDEQFF.

This clone was found many times. This chain uses TRBV2 with TRBJ1-4; D is unresolved. The CDR3 consists of 14 residues. V gave up 1 base and J gave up 5 bases, with 8 bases separating them. The germline V gene encodes CDR1 SNHLY and CDR2 FYNNEI. Here the CDR3 reads CASSEVPRNEKLFF. Written as DNA, the CDR3 is TGTGCCAGCAGTGAAGTTCCTCGAAATGAAAAACTGTTTTTT. Filled out from reference TRBV2 and TRBJ1-4, the complete variable domain reads EPEVTQTPSHQVTQMGQEVILRCVPISNHLYFYWYRQILGQKVEFLVSFYNNEISEKSEIFDDQFSVERPDGSNFTLKIRSTKLEDSAMYFCASSEVPRNEKLFFGSGTQLSVL.

This clone was found many times. The V and J genes are TRBV10-3 and TRBJ1-1; 8 positions agree with TRBD1. The trim removed 7 bases at V and 4 bases at J, leaving 11 bases unmatched. From germline, CDR1 is ENHRY and CDR2 SYGVKD. There are 15 residues in the CDR3. The CDR3 region is CAITPDREGGTEAFF. The DNA of the CDR3 is TGTGCCATCACCCCGGACAGGGAAGGTGGCACTGAAGCTTTCTTT.

This clone was counted at least ten times. V gene TRBV20-1 combines with J gene TRBJ2-5; 10 bases are a match to TRBD2. The length of the CDR3 is 15 residues. Germline V gives CDR1 DFQATT, CDR2 SNEGSKA (reference sequence). Trimming cost V 3 bases and J 2 bases; bases outside gene matches: 6. The CDR3 spells CSARERGGYQETQYF. The CDR3 region has the DNA TGCAGTGCTAGGGAGCGGGGGGGTTATCAAGAGACCCAGTACTTC.

This clone has more than one count but fewer than ten. The genes are TRBV28 and TRBJ2-2; D not certain. Trimming shortened V by 6 bases and J by 6 bases, and 8 bases separated the two germline ends. CDR1 and CDR2 from the germline V gene are MDHEN and SYDVKM. This CDR3 region has 12 residues. For the CDR3, the DNA is TGTGCCAGCAGCAGTAGGGCCGGGGAGCTGTTTTTT. As protein: CASSSRAGELFF.

This clone has only a few counts. V and J are TRBV5-5 and TRBJ1-1, with a weak D call TRBD1 (5 bases). Germline V gene data show CDR1 as SGHKS and CDR2 as YYEKEE (reference sequence). The length of the CDR3 is 14 residues. V was trimmed by 2 bases and J by 7 bases, leaving 15 bases between them. The CDR3 loop reads CASSLLEGLYEAFF. The CDR3 bases are TGTGCCAGCAGCTTACTAGAGGGACTCTATGAAGCTTTCTTT.

This clone has only one observation. V is TRBV9 and J is TRBJ1-2, with D uncertain. The V end lost 3 bases, the J end lost 5 bases, and 17 bases lay between the germline ends. The CDR3 has 15 residues. CDR1 SGDLS and CDR2 YYNGEE come from the germline V gene. The CDR3 sequence is CASSEEARSPYGYTF. The CDR3 DNA sequence: TGTGCCAGCAGCGAGGAGGCGCGGTCTCCTTATGGCTACACCTTC.

Remarks on this clone: Given a much more abundant clone one base away, this may be a read error. Other DNA sequences within the sample encode an identical CDR3. V usage is TRBV5-1 and J usage is TRBJ2-5; D call uncertain. V lost 2 bases, J lost 4 bases, and 15 bases lay in between. CDR3 length equals 15 residues. CDR1 and CDR2 from the germline V gene are SGHRS and YFSETQ. CDR3 sequence reads: CASSFSGDVGETQYF. The CDR3, as DNA: TGCGCCAGCAGCTTCTCCGGTGACGTCGGAGAGACCCAGTACTTC.

The sample holds a few counts of this clone. This CDR3 is also generated by other DNA sequences in the sample. The genes are TRBV18 and TRBJ2-1; D remains ambiguous. The length of the CDR3 is 15 residues. Trimming removed 1 base from V and 8 bases from J, with 15 bases in between. Germline values: CDR1 KGHSH, CDR2 LQKENI. CDR3 nucleotides: TGTGCCAGCTCACCACAAAGCGTCCTTTGGGATGAGCAGTTCTTC. Its translation: CASSPQSVLWDEQFF. Filled out from reference TRBV18 and TRBJ2-1, the complete variable domain reads NAGVMQNPRHLVRRRGQEARLRCSPMKGHSHVYWYRQLPEEGLKFMVYLQKENIIDESGMPKERFSAEFPKEGPSILRIQQVVRGDSAAYFCASSPQSVLWDEQFFGPGTRLTVL.

V is TRBV4-1 and J is TRBJ2-7; 8 bases match TRBD1. Unmatched junction bases numbered 11, after V lost 2 bases and J lost 2 bases. Germline CDR1 MGHRA, CDR2 YSYEKL. The CDR3 is made up of 17 amino acids. The DNA for the CDR3 is TGCGCCAGCAGCCAAAGTGTTTCTGGACAGGGAGCCTACGAGCAGTACTTC. The encoded protein is CASSQSVSGQGAYEQYF.

This clone has a handful of counts. The germline gene is not matched at one end of the junction; a read error may be the cause. Here the CDR3 reads CATSDSDKGGNQPQHF. The CDR3, as DNA: TGTGCCACCAGTGATTCTGACAAGGGGGGCAATCAGCCACAGCATTTT. This chain joins TRBV24-1 and TRBJ1-5, with TRBD1 as a possible D gene (6 bases). The CDR3 spans 16 residues. Germline lookup yields CDR1 KGHDR and CDR2 SFDVKD.

This clone was observed at least ten times. A read error may produce the germline difference seen at one junction end. CDR3 loop: CASNYRDTANEKLFF. For the CDR3, the DNA is TGTGCCAGCAATTACCGGGACACCGCTAATGAAAAACTGTTTTTT. The chain carries TRBV6-2 or TRBV6-3 and TRBJ1-4; possibly TRBD1 for D (6 bases). Germline CDR1 and CDR2: MNHEY and SVGEGT. The CDR3 length is 15 residues.

This clone was seen repeatedly, ten times or more. V usage is TRBV20-1 and J usage is TRBJ2-1; D call uncertain. Germline loops: CDR1 DFQATT, CDR2 SNEGSKA (reference sequence). Trimming stripped 6 bases from V and 3 bases from J, with 15 bases between. This CDR3 is built from 14 residues. CDR3 protein: CSALSSFSYNEQFF. The CDR3 coding sequence is TGCAGTGCGCTAAGTAGTTTTAGCTACAATGAGCAGTTCTTC.

There are many counts of this clone. This chain connects TRBV30 to TRBJ2-3; weak D call: TRBD2 (6 bases). Germline V gene sequence: CDR1 GTSNPN, CDR2 SVGIG (reference sequence). Between the trimmed V and J ends, which lost 7 bases and 5 bases, there was a span of 13 bases. CDR3 length equals 12 residues. CDR3 bases: TGTGCCTTACGGAGGGCCATAGATACGCAGTATTTT. It encodes CALRRAIDTQYF.

This clone was picked up many times. Lacking the conserved final phenylalanine or tryptophan, this CDR3 likely reflects a read error. This chain uses TRBV11-1 with TRBJ2-3, with unresolved D. CDR1 and CDR2 from the germline V gene are SGHAT and FQDESV (reference sequence). With 4 bases removed from V and 6 bases from J, the gap between germline ends came to 17 bases. The CDR3 extends over 15 amino acids. CDR3 sequence: CASSSLQSSTDTQYL. CDR3 DNA: TGTGCCAGCAGCTCCCTCCAATCATCCACGGATACGCAGTATCTT.

This clone was seen many times. The CDR3 protein is CASSLTGGYQPQHF. The DNA of the CDR3 is TGCGCCAGCAGCTTGACAGGGGGCTATCAGCCCCAGCATTTT. The V call is TRBV5-1, the J call TRBJ1-5; 9 bases match TRBD1. Losses at the gene ends were 1 base for V and 5 bases for J; bases not matched to a gene: 1. The CDR3 totals 14 residues. In germline, CDR1 is SGHRS, CDR2 YFSETQ.